The 22 T cell receptor beta chains presented below share a single source sample, sequenced in a study of technical replicates of blood from several donors. Profiling relied on immunoSEQ multiplex PCR, and the TCRdb table lists in-frame clones only, not all of them. The sample yields approximately 52,000 clones, 80% to 95% seen once. The sample comprised PBMCs. These receptors originate from a human donor in good health. Some clones in this sample may be carry-over from other donors' samples.

The rearrangement links TRBV11-3 to TRBJ2-7; D is unclear. This CDR3 is 16 amino acids long. The V gene's germline CDR1 is SGHNT and CDR2 YENEEA. V dropped 0 bases and J dropped 2 bases, with 14 bases sitting between them. CDR3 in amino acids: CASSLDSGDGAYEQYF. The DNA for the CDR3 is TGTGCCAGCAGCTTAGATTCAGGCGATGGTGCCTACGAGCAGTACTTC.

V is TRBV11-1 and J is TRBJ1-4; tentatively, D is TRBD1 (6 bases). V was pared by 4 bases and J by 0 bases, with 9 bases between. The CDR3 is 15 residues long. Germline loops: CDR1 SGHAT, CDR2 FQDESV (reference sequence). CDR3 residues: CASSSDSATNEKLFF. CDR3 DNA sequence: TGTGCCAGCAGCTCGGACAGTGCAACTAATGAAAAACTGTTTTTT.

V is TRBV7-9 and J is TRBJ2-7; no reliable D call. This CDR3 is 14 amino acids long. The germline V and J ends were trimmed by 5 bases and 2 bases, with 13 bases remaining between them. CDR1 and CDR2 from the germline V gene are SEHNR and FQNEAQ (reference sequence). The CDR3 region has the DNA TGTGCCAGCAGCCCGCGACTCCTTACCTACGAGCAGTACTTC. The encoded protein is CASSPRLLTYEQYF.

The chain recombines TRBV23-1 with TRBJ1-4; 7 bases align to TRBD1. TRBV23-1 is an ORF, and what it does is uncertain. The V segment lost 2 bases and the J segment 7 bases; nucleotides outside the gene matches: 7. This CDR3 is built from 15 residues. CDR3 nucleotides: TGCGCCAGCAGTCAAAAGGGGGCAGGGATTGAAAAACTGTTTTTT. Translated, it gives CASSQKGAGIEKLFF.

J is TRBJ2-3 and V is TRBV5-1; D perhaps matches TRBD2 (6 bases). V dropped 0 bases and J dropped 2 bases, with 10 bases sitting between them. The CDR3 totals 15 residues. CDR1 is SGHRS and CDR2 is YFSETQ in the germline V gene. The DNA for the CDR3 is TGCGCCAGCAGCTTGGCCGGCGGGGACACAGATACGCAGTATTTT. This codes for CASSLAGGDTDTQYF.

The chain links TRBV7-3 to TRBJ2-1; 7 nucleotides agree with TRBD2. Germline loops: CDR1 SGHTA, CDR2 FQGTGA. V was pared by 3 bases and J by 6 bases, with 8 bases of the junction left unmatched. This CDR3 is built from 15 residues. CDR3 protein: CASSLLAERRNEQFF. In DNA, the CDR3 is TGTGCCAGCAGCTTGCTAGCGGAAAGGCGCAATGAGCAGTTCTTC.

The chain carries TRBV9 and TRBJ2-7; 7 nucleotides match TRBD1. This CDR3 is built from 12 residues. V lost 4 bases and J lost 6; bases outside the gene matches: 4. The germline V gene has CDR1 SGDLS and CDR2 YYNGEE. CDR3 in amino acids: CASSPTGLEQYF. The CDR3 nucleotides are TGTGCCAGCAGCCCGACAGGGCTCGAGCAGTACTTC.

This clone was recorded a few times. This chain links TRBV5-5 with TRBJ2-2; TRBD1 aligns across 11 bases. There are 16 residues in the CDR3. Unmatched junction bases numbered 6, after V lost 3 bases and J lost 5 bases. Germline lookup yields CDR1 SGHKS and CDR2 YYEKEE (reference sequence). Here the CDR3 DNA reads TGTGCCAGCAGCTACGGGACAGGGGGTTTGACCGGGGAGCTGTTTTTT. Residues: CASSYGTGGLTGELFF. Full variable domain (outside the CDR3, taken from reference TRBV5-5 and TRBJ2-2): DAGVTQSPTHLIKTRGQQVTLRCSPISGHKSVSWYQQVLGQGPQFIFQYYEKEERGRGNFPDRFSARQFPNYSSELNVNALLLGDSALYLCASSYGTGGLTGELFFGEGSRLTVL.

This chain joins TRBV10-3 and TRBJ2-3; TRBD2 is a possible D gene (6 bases). The CDR3 consists of 16 residues. Between the trimmed V and J ends, which lost 0 bases and 6 bases, there was a span of 16 bases. Germline-derived CDR1 and CDR2 are ENHRY and SYGVKD. The chain's CDR3 is CAISESPGDYEDTQYF. In DNA, the CDR3 is TGTGCCATCAGTGAGTCGCCGGGAGATTACGAGGATACGCAGTATTTT.

This clone was detected once. V gene TRBV7-6 combines with J gene TRBJ2-7; D not resolved. Germline V gene lookup returns CDR1 SGHVS and CDR2 FNYEAQ. V lost 1 base and J lost 0, with 7 bases in between. The CDR3 runs 14 residues. CDR3 amino acids: CASSLGLDSYEQYF. CDR3 DNA sequence: TGTGCCAGCAGCTTAGGTTTAGACTCCTACGAGCAGTACTTC. Variable domain in full (rest from reference TRBV7-6 and TRBJ2-7): GAGVSQSPRYKVTKRGQDVALRCDPISGHVSLYWYRQALGQGPEFLTYFNYEAQQDKSGLPNDRFSAERPEGSISTLTIQRTEQRDSAMYRCASSLGLDSYEQYFGPGTRLTVT.

CDR3 sequence (DNA): TGTGCCAGCAGCTTAGGGAGGGGAAATCAACCCCTCCACTTT. Translated, it gives CASSLGRGNQPLHF. J is TRBJ1-6 and V is TRBV5-4; possibly TRBD1 for D (5 bases). Germline V gene data show CDR1 as SGHNT and CDR2 as YYREEE (reference sequence). Trimming stripped 2 bases from V and 12 bases from J, with 15 bases between. The CDR3 totals 14 residues.

V is TRBV6-5 and J is TRBJ1-5, with D perhaps TRBD1 (5 bases). Germline CDR1 reads MNHEY; CDR2 reads SVGAGI. Trimming cost V 3 bases and J 0 bases, with 9 bases left between them. There are 15 residues in the CDR3. The CDR3 nucleotides are TGTGCCAGCAGTTATTCAGGGTATAGCAATCAGCCCCAGCATTTT. It translates to CASSYSGYSNQPQHF.

This rearrangement joins TRBV5-4 to TRBJ2-2; a weak D match, TRBD1 (6 bases). Trimming took 4 bases from V and 6 from J, leaving 16 bases between them. Germline CDR1 reads SGHNT; CDR2 reads YYREEE (reference sequence). This CDR3 has 15 amino acids. This CDR3 reads CASSGQGFKAGELFF. Written as DNA, the CDR3 is TGTGCCAGCAGCGGGCAGGGGTTTAAAGCCGGGGAGCTGTTTTTT.

This chain connects TRBV6-5 to TRBJ2-2; the D is unclear. This CDR3 is built from 12 residues. V was cut by 4 bases and J by 8 bases, with 8 bases left in between. Per germline, CDR1 MNHEY and CDR2 SVGAGI. CDR3 sequence (DNA): TGTGCCAGCAGTTCGCAGGCTGGGGAGCTGTTTTTT. Translated, it gives CASSSQAGELFF.

The V and J genes are TRBV6-5 and TRBJ1-2, with D tentatively TRBD1 (5 bases). The CDR3 is 15 residues long. The germline gives CDR1 MNHEY, CDR2 SVGAGI. V gave up 1 base and J gave up 7 bases, with 16 bases separating them. The DNA for the CDR3 is TGTGCCAGCAGTTACTGGGAAAGGGGTGGTGGTGGCTACACCTTC. This encodes CASSYWERGGGGYTF.

V usage is TRBV7-9 and J usage is TRBJ2-7; weak D call: TRBD2 (6 bases). Germline lookup yields CDR1 SEHNR and CDR2 FQNEAQ (reference sequence). The CDR3 covers 15 residues. The V end lost 5 bases, the J end lost 5 bases, and 19 bases lay between the germline ends. The CDR3 bases are TGTGCCAGCAGCCTCGTCCGGGGTCGCGGGGACGAGCAGTACTTC. Protein product: CASSLVRGRGDEQYF.

This chain joins TRBV2 and TRBJ2-5; 15 bases map to TRBD2. CDR3 length: 17 residues. The ends lost 5 bases at V and 8 bases at J; junction bases unmatched: 12. CDR1 SNHLY and CDR2 FYNNEI come from the germline V gene. The CDR3 bases are TGTGCCAGCAGTCCCTGGACTAGCGGGAGGGCCCAGGGTACCCAGTACTTC. It yields the protein CASSPWTSGRAQGTQYF.

The chain is built from TRBV30 and TRBJ2-7, with no clear D. The CDR3 runs to 13 residues. Trimming left V 1 base short and J 2 bases short, with 9 bases between. Germline CDR1 and CDR2: GTSNPN and SVGIG (reference sequence). CDR3 in DNA: TGTGCCTGGAGTGAGAGCTTAGCCTACGAGCAGTACTTC. Translation: CAWSESLAYEQYF.

The gene calls are TRBV29-1 and TRBJ2-3; TRBD1 matches at 8 bases. This CDR3 has 15 residues. CDR1 is SQVTM and CDR2 is ANQGSEA in the germline V gene. Unmatched junction bases numbered 13, after V lost 7 bases and J lost 4 bases. The CDR3 loop reads CSGAADREKADTQYF. The DNA of the CDR3 is TGCAGCGGTGCCGCGGACAGGGAAAAGGCAGATACGCAGTATTTT.

V and J are TRBV5-6 and TRBJ1-6; D remains ambiguous. V was shortened by 0 bases and J by 7 bases, with 5 bases between the two germline ends. There are 13 residues in the CDR3. CDR1 and CDR2 from the germline V gene are SGHDT and YYEEEE. The CDR3 DNA reads as TGTGCCAGCAGCTTGGTTTCGAATTCACCCCTCCACTTT. Encoded protein: CASSLVSNSPLHF. Filled out from reference TRBV5-6 and TRBJ1-6, the complete variable domain reads DAGVTQSPTHLIKTRGQQVTLRCSPKSGHDTVSWYQQALGQGPQFIFQYYEEEERQRGNFPDRFSGHQFPNYSSELNVNALLLGDSALYLCASSLVSNSPLHFGNGTRLTVT.

The chain couples TRBV7-9 to TRBJ1-1; perhaps TRBD1 as D (5 bases). Germline CDR1 and CDR2: SEHNR and FQNEAQ (reference sequence). The CDR3 loop spans 13 amino acids. V lost 8 bases, J lost 0 bases, and 10 bases lay in between. The CDR3, as DNA: TGTGCCAGCTCCAGGGCTCTGAACACTGAAGCTTTCTTT. Protein: CASSRALNTEAFF. The variable domain in full, completed from reference TRBV7-9 and TRBJ1-1, reads DTGVSQNPRHKITKRGQNVTFRCDPISEHNRLYWYRQTLGQGPEFLTYFQNEAQLEKSRLLSDRFSAERPKGSFSTLEIQRTEQGDSAMYLCASSRALNTEAFFGQGTRLTVV.

The genes are TRBV25-1 and TRBJ1-2, with 7 bases identical to TRBD1. The V segment lost 3 bases and the J segment 4 bases; nucleotides outside the gene matches: 8. This CDR3 has 15 residues. Germline V gives CDR1 MGHDK, CDR2 SYGVNS. The CDR3 loop reads CASSDDRQGSYGYTF. The DNA for the CDR3 is TGTGCCAGCAGTGACGATCGACAGGGTTCCTATGGCTACACCTTC.